Included here is one T cell receptor (beta chain) sequence, with context. Its matching antigen is unknown. Clones were sequenced by immunoSEQ multiplex PCR, and TCRdb holds only the in-frame ones, with some missing. The table records under 200,000 clones, about 90% of them present only once. The sample belongs to a study of T cell responses to AZD1222 COVID-19 vaccine. Study-level points and caveats: Spike-specific TCR repertoires showed rising breadth and depth after two AZD1222 doses. Spike as a whole was targeted by vaccine-associated CD4 TCRs, dominant at 160-218 and 743-854.

Source: peripheral blood, taken 28 days after the second AZD1222 dose. The sequence came from an adult who received the AZD1222 COVID-19 vaccine.

CDR3 nucleotide sequence: TGTGCCAGCAGGCCGCTGGGCGAGGGGGAGGAGACCCAGTACTTC. Translated: CASRPLGEGEETQYF. The chain carries TRBV6-6 and TRBJ2-5; TRBD1 is a possible D gene (6 bases). V lost 6 bases to trimming and J lost 5 bases, with 19 bases between them. Germline assignment: CDR1 MNHNY and CDR2 SVGAGI (reference sequence). This CDR3 contains 15 residues.